This is a list of T cell receptor beta chains from one sample in a study of identical twins. TCRdb itself ran the 5' RACE reads through MiXCR, one entry per CDR3 protein. This sample yields roughly 710,000 distinct CDR3 sequences, of which roughly 6% are seen a single time; 1.5% to 2% belongs to the top ten. The sample was naive T cells sorted from blood. The receptors derive from a man between 18 and 35 years old in good health. Each CDR3 is given with its conserved first and last residue. D genes are given only for firm matches. Size is stated for part of the rows, as once, few or many counts, or as a class when the clone is expanded.

d_gene: NA; v_gene: TRBV3-1; j_gene: TRBJ2-6; abundance: many; CDR3nt: TGTGCCAGCAGCCAACAAGAGGGGATGACCTCTGGGGCCAACGTCCTGACTTTC; CDR3aa: CASSQQEGMTSGANVLTF
d_gene: NA; v_gene: TRBV3-1; j_gene: TRBJ2-6; abundance: NA; CDR3nt: TGTGCCAGCGGATCGACCTCTGGGGCCAACGTCCTGACTTTC; CDR3aa: CASGSTSGANVLTF
d_gene: NA; v_gene: TRBV5-1; j_gene: TRBJ2-1; abundance: many; CDR3nt: TGCGCCAGCAGCTTGGTCGGGGGAGTCTCCAATGAGCAGTTCTTC; CDR3aa: CASSLVGGVSNEQFF
d_gene: TRBD2; v_gene: TRBV5-1; j_gene: TRBJ2-1; abundance: few; CDR3nt: TGCGCCAGCAGCTACTCCGGGACTAGCGACTACAATGAGCAGTTCTTC; CDR3aa: CASSYSGTSDYNEQFF
d_gene: NA; v_gene: TRBV20-1; j_gene: TRBJ1-1; abundance: many; CDR3nt: TGCAGTGCTAGATTACAGGGAACGGTGAACACTGAAGCTTTCTTT; CDR3aa: CSARLQGTVNTEAFF
d_gene: NA; v_gene: TRBV7-2; j_gene: TRBJ1-4; abundance: many; CDR3nt: TGTGCCAGCAGCTTGGAGGGACGGGCTAATGAAAAACTGTTTTTT; CDR3aa: CASSLEGRANEKLFF
d_gene: NA; v_gene: TRBV29-1; j_gene: TRBJ1-2; abundance: NA; CDR3nt: TGCAGCGTCAGGCAGGGCTATGGCTACACCTTC; CDR3aa: CSVRQGYGYTF
d_gene: TRBD1; v_gene: TRBV27; j_gene: TRBJ2-2; abundance: few; CDR3nt: TGTGCCAGCAGCCGGGACAGGAACTCCGGGGGCACCGGGGAGCTGTTTTTT; CDR3aa: CASSRDRNSGGTGELFF
d_gene: TRBD2; v_gene: TRBV20-1; j_gene: TRBJ2-1; abundance: few; CDR3nt: TGCAGTGCGGGAGAGGACGGGAGGGGGTACAATGAGCAGTTCTTC; CDR3aa: CSAGEDGRGYNEQFF
d_gene: NA; v_gene: TRBV11-2; j_gene: TRBJ2-7; abundance: few; CDR3nt: TGTGCCAGCAGCTTAGAGTCGTTCTCCTACGAGCAGTACTTC; CDR3aa: CASSLESFSYEQYF
d_gene: NA; v_gene: TRBV28; j_gene: TRBJ2-2; abundance: few; CDR3nt: TGTGCCAGCAGCTCGCCGACCCGGAGGGCCAGAACCGGGGAGCTGTTTTTT; CDR3aa: CASSSPTRRARTGELFF
d_gene: NA; v_gene: TRBV15; j_gene: TRBJ1-3; abundance: many; CDR3nt: TGTGCCACCAGCAGAGAAGGGGGGCCAGGAAACACCATATATTTT; CDR3aa: CATSREGGPGNTIYF
d_gene: TRBD2; v_gene: TRBV20-1; j_gene: TRBJ2-3; abundance: many; CDR3nt: TGCAGTGCTAGAGAAGCTAGCGGAGGCACAGATACGCAGTATTTT; CDR3aa: CSAREASGGTDTQYF
d_gene: NA; v_gene: TRBV29-1; j_gene: TRBJ2-2; abundance: NA; CDR3nt: TGCAGCGTAAGAGTTGGTGGTGCGAACACCGGGGAGCTGTTTTTT; CDR3aa: CSVRVGGANTGELFF
d_gene: NA; v_gene: TRBV28; j_gene: TRBJ2-2; abundance: many; CDR3nt: TGTGCCAGCAGCTCGCACACCGGGGAGCTGTTTTTT; CDR3aa: CASSSHTGELFF
d_gene: TRBD1; v_gene: TRBV25-1; j_gene: TRBJ2-2; abundance: many; CDR3nt: TGTGCCAGCAGTGATCGACAGGGTAATGTCGGGGAGCTGTTTTTT; CDR3aa: CASSDRQGNVGELFF
d_gene: TRBD2; v_gene: TRBV10-3; j_gene: TRBJ2-1; abundance: few; CDR3nt: TGTGCCATCAGTGACCGACTAGCGGGATCCTACAATGAGCAGTTCTTC; CDR3aa: CAISDRLAGSYNEQFF
d_gene: NA; v_gene: TRBV4-2; j_gene: TRBJ2-2; abundance: many; CDR3nt: TGTGCCAGCAGCCAGGAAAGGACCGGGGAGCTGTTTTTT; CDR3aa: CASSQERTGELFF
d_gene: NA; v_gene: TRBV14; j_gene: TRBJ2-1; abundance: few; CDR3nt: TGTGCCAGCAGCCCGTGGGCCGGGAGCTCCTACAATGAGCAGTTCTTC; CDR3aa: CASSPWAGSSYNEQFF
d_gene: NA; v_gene: TRBV24-1; j_gene: TRBJ2-1; abundance: many; CDR3nt: TGTGCCACCAGTGTTGGTGGCGGGATGGGCGGGAATGAGCAGTTCTTC; CDR3aa: CATSVGGGMGGNEQFF
d_gene: NA; v_gene: TRBV10-3; j_gene: TRBJ1-1; abundance: many; CDR3nt: TGTGCCATCAGTCCCTCAGGGGAGGACACTGAAGCTTTCTTT; CDR3aa: CAISPSGEDTEAFF
d_gene: TRBD1; v_gene: TRBV20-1; j_gene: TRBJ1-4; abundance: many; CDR3nt: TGCAGTGCTAGACGCACCGGGACAGGGGATGAAAAACTGTTTTTT; CDR3aa: CSARRTGTGDEKLFF
d_gene: NA; v_gene: TRBV7-2; j_gene: TRBJ2-5; abundance: NA; CDR3nt: TGTGCCAGCAGCGGAGGGACCCAAATCTGGGAGACCCAGTACTTC; CDR3aa: CASSGGTQIWETQYF
d_gene: TRBD1; v_gene: TRBV6-1; j_gene: TRBJ2-1; abundance: many; CDR3nt: TGTGCCAGCAGCGCCCGCAGGGGGTTGGACAATGAGCAGTTCTTC; CDR3aa: CASSARRGLDNEQFF
d_gene: TRBD2; v_gene: TRBV29-1; j_gene: TRBJ2-1; abundance: many; CDR3nt: TGCAGCGGGGGACTAGCGGGAGGTCTGAGCTCCTACAATGAGCAGTTCTTC; CDR3aa: CSGGLAGGLSSYNEQFF
d_gene: NA; v_gene: TRBV20-1; j_gene: TRBJ2-5; abundance: few; CDR3nt: TGCAGTGCTAGCCGTCTCACGCAAGAGACCCAGTACTTC; CDR3aa: CSASRLTQETQYF
d_gene: TRBD2; v_gene: TRBV10-3; j_gene: TRBJ2-3; abundance: few; CDR3nt: TGTGCCATCAGACCGGGGACTAGCGGGTTCTCAGATACGCAGTATTTT; CDR3aa: CAIRPGTSGFSDTQYF